Listed here are 5 T cell receptor beta chains from one sample, sequenced in a study of blood T cell repertoires in COVID-19. Clones were read by immunoSEQ multiplex PCR, and TCRdb kept only the in-frame ones, dropping some. The repertoire holds over 250,000 clones, with 65% to 90% as singletons. Sequencing used peripheral blood. These receptors were obtained from a man aged 45-65 years with active or convalescent COVID-19.

The rearrangement links TRBV3-1 (or the pseudogene TRBV3-2) to TRBJ2-1; 7 nucleotides align to TRBD1. This CDR3 contains 16 residues. V lost 4 bases, J lost 6 bases, and 12 bases stayed unmatched. Germline V gene lookup returns CDR1 LGHDT and CDR2 YNNKEL (reference sequence). This CDR3 is CASSLPGGASSNEQFF. The DNA for the CDR3 is TGTGCCAGCAGCCTCCCAGGGGGTGCTTCCAGCAATGAGCAGTTCTTC.

The chain recombines TRBV5-1 with TRBJ2-3, with 15 nucleotides matching TRBD2. Germline V CDR1 and CDR2: SGHRS, YFSETQ. The junction had 12 bases not matched to a gene; V was cut back by 1 base and J by 6 bases. This CDR3 has 19 amino acids. The CDR3 here is CASSLPPGLAGGPPDTQYF. The CDR3 nucleotides are TGCGCCAGCAGCTTGCCCCCGGGACTAGCGGGAGGTCCGCCGGATACGCAGTATTTT.

The chain has TRBV6-1 and TRBJ1-2; D is uncertain. The CDR3 is made up of 14 amino acids. The V gene lost 0 bases and the J gene lost 7 bases, with 12 bases spanning the gap. CDR1 and CDR2 (germline): MNHNS, SASEGT. The CDR3 protein is CASSEASGGSGYTF. The CDR3, as DNA: TGTGCCAGCAGTGAAGCCTCGGGAGGCTCTGGCTACACCTTC.

This sequence joins TRBV16 and TRBJ1-5; unclear D gene. Germline CDR1 reads KGHSY; CDR2 reads FQNENV. This CDR3 has 12 residues. Trimming stripped 4 bases from V and 7 bases from J, with 8 bases between. The CDR3 reads CASSPGGQPQHF. The DNA for the CDR3 is TGTGCCAGCAGCCCGGGAGGACAGCCCCAGCATTTT. The entire variable domain, with the rest obtained from reference TRBV16 and TRBJ1-5, is as follows: GEEVAQTPKHLVRGEGQKAKLYCAPIKGHSYVFWYQQVLKNEFKFLISFQNENVFDETGMPKERFSAKCLPNSPCSLEIQATKLEDSAVYFCASSPGGQPQHFGDGTRLSIL.

The chain carries TRBV10-2 and TRBJ2-7; 8 nucleotides match TRBD1. The CDR3 spans 14 residues. Germline V CDR1 and CDR2: WSHSY, SAAADI. J was trimmed by 4 bases and V by 11 bases; bases with no gene match: 13. The CDR3 loop reads CASHTPGQAYEQYF. The CDR3 DNA reads as TGCGCCTCCCACACACCGGGACAGGCATACGAGCAGTACTTC.